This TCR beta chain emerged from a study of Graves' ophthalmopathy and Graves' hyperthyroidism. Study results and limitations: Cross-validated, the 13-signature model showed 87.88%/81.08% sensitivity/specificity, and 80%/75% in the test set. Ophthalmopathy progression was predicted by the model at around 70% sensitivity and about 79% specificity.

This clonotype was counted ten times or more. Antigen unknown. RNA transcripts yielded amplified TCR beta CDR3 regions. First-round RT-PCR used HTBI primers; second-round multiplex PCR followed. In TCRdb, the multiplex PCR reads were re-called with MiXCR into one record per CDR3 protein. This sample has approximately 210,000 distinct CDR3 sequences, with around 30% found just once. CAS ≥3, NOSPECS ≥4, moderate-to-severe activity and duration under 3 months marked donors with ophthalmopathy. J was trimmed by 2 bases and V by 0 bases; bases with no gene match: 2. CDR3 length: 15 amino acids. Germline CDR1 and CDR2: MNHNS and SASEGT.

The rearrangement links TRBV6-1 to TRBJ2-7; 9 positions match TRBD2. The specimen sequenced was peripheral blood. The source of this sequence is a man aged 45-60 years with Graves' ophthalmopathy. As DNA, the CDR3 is TGTGCCAGCAGTGAAGCCTTAGCGGGAGCCTACGAGCAGTACTTC. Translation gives CASSEALAGAYEQYF.